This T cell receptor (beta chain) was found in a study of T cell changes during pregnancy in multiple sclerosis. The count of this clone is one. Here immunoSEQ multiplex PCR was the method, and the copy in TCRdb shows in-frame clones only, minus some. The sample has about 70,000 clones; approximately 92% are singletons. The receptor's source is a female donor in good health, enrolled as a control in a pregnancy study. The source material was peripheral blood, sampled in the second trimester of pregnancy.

CDR3 in amino acids: CATRLAGVTDTQYF. In nucleotides, the CDR3 is TGTGCCACCCGGCTAGCGGGGGTAACAGATACGCAGTATTTT. The chain couples TRBV28 to TRBJ2-3; 10 bases agree with TRBD2. From germline, CDR1 is MDHEN and CDR2 SYDVKM. V trimming: 10 bases; J trimming: 3 bases; junction bases outside the gene matches: 7. The CDR3 contains 14 residues.